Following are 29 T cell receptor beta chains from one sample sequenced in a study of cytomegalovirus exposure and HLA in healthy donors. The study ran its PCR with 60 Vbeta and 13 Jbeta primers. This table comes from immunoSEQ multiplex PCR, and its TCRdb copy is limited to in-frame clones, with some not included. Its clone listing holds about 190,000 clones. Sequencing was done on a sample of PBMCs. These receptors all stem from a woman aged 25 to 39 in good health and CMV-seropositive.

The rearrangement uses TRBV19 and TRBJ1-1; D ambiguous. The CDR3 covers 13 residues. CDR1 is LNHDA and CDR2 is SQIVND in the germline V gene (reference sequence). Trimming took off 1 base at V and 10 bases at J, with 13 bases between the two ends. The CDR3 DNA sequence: TGTGCCAGTAGTATAGGTCAGGCGATGGCAGCTTTCTTT. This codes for CASSIGQAMAAFF. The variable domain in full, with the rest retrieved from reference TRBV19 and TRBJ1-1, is DGGITQSPKYLFRKEGQNVTLSCEQNLNHDAMYWYRQDPGQGLRLIYYSQIVNDFQKGDIAEGYSVSREKKESFPLTVTSAQKNPTAFYLCASSIGQAMAAFFGQGTRLTVV.

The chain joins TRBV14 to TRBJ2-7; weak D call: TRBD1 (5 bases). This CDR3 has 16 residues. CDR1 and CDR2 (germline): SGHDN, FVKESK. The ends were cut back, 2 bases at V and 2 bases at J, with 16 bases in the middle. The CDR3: CASSQYSLTDTYEQYF. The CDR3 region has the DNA TGTGCCAGCAGCCAATACTCTCTGACGGACACCTACGAGCAGTACTTC.

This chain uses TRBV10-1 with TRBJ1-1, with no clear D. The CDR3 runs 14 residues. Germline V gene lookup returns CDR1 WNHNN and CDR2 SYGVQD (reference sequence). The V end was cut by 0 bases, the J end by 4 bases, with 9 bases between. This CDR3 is CASSESRDSTEAFF. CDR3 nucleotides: TGCGCCAGCAGTGAGTCGAGGGATTCCACTGAAGCTTTCTTT.

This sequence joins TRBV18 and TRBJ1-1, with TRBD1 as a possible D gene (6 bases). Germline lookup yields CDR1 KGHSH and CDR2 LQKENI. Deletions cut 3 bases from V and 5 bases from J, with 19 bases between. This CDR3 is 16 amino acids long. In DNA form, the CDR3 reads TGTGCCAGCTCACCCGATCTCAGGGGTAGAGTAACTGAAGCTTTCTTT. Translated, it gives CASSPDLRGRVTEAFF.

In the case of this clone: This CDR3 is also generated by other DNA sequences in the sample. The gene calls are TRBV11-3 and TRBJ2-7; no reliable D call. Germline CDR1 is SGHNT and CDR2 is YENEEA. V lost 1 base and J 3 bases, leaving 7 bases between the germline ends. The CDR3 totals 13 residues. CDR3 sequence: CASSLGGDYEQYF. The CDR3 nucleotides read TGTGCCAGCAGCTTAGGCGGTGACTACGAGCAGTACTTC.

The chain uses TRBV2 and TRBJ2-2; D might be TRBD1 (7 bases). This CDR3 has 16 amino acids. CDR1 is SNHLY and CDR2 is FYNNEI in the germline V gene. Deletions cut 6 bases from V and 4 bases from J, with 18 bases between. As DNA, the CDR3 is TGTGCCAGCAGCGCCCTCCCCCAGGGGGGCACCGGGGAGCTGTTTTTT. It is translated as CASSALPQGGTGELFF.

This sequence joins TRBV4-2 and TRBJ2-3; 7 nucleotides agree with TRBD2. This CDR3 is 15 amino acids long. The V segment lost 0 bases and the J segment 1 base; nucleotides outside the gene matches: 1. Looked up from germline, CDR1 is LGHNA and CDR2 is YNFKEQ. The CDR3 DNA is TGTGCCAGCAGCCAAGAGGGGGGGGGCACAGATACGCAGTATTTT. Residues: CASSQEGGGTDTQYF.

The CDR3 nucleotides read TGTGCCAGCAGGGGTCAGGGGGCGTTGGCTGAAGCTTTCTTT. Translation: CASRGQGALAEAFF. The chain employs TRBV7-9 and TRBJ1-1; 8 bases are a match to TRBD1. Germline trimming cut 6 bases from V and 6 bases from J; bases unmatched to any gene: 9. Germline V gene lookup returns CDR1 SEHNR and CDR2 FQNEAQ (reference sequence). The CDR3 consists of 14 residues.

The CDR3 bases are TGTGCCAGCAGCTTGGCCCTTCGGCGGATGAACACTGAAGCTTTCTTT. It is translated as CASSLALRRMNTEAFF. The J gene is TRBJ1-1, the V gene TRBV5-6; D not certain. CDR1 is SGHDT and CDR2 is YYEEEE in the germline V gene. The CDR3 is 16 amino acids. Trimming cost V 0 bases and J 0 bases, with 12 bases left between them.

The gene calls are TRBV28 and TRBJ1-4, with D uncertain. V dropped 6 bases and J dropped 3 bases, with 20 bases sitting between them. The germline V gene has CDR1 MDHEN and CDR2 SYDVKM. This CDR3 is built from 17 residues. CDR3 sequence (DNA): TGTGCCAGCAGCCCTACGTCGTGGGCAAAGGCTAATGAAAAACTGTTTTTT. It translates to CASSPTSWAKANEKLFF.

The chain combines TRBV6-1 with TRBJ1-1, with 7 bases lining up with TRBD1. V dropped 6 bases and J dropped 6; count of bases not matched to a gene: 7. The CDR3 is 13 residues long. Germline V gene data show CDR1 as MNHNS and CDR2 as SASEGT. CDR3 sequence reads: CASRETGNAEAFF. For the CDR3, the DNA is TGTGCCAGCAGAGAGACAGGGAATGCTGAAGCTTTCTTT.

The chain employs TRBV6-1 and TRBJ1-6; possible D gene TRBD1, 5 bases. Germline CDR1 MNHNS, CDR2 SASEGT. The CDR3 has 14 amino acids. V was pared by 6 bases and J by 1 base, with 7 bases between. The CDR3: CASRGVSYNSPLHF. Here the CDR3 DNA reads TGTGCCAGCAGAGGGGTGTCCTATAATTCACCCCTCCACTTT.

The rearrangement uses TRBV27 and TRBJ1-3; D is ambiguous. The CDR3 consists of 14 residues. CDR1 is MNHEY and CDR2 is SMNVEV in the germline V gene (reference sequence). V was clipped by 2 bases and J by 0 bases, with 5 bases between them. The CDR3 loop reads CASSLQISGNTIYF. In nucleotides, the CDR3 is TGTGCCAGCAGTTTACAGATCTCTGGAAACACCATATATTTT.

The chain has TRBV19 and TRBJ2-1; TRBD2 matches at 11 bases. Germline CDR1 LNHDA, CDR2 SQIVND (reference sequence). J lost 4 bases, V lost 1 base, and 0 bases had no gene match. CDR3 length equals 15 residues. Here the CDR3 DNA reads TGTGCCAGTAGTATAGGACTAGCGGGATACAATGAGCAGTTCTTC. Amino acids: CASSIGLAGYNEQFF.

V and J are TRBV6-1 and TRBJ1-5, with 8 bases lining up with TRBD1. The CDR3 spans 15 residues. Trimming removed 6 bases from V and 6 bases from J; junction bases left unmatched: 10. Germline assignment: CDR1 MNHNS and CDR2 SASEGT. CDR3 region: CASRKGQGRGQPQHF. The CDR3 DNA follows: TGTGCCAGCAGGAAAGGACAGGGAAGGGGTCAGCCCCAGCATTTT.

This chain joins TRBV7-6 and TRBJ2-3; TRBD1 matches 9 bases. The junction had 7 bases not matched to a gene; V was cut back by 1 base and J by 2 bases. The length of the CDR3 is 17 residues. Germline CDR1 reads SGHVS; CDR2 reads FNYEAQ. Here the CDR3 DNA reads TGTGCCAGCAGCTTAGAACCGGGACAGGGTAACACAGATACGCAGTATTTT. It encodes CASSLEPGQGNTDTQYF.

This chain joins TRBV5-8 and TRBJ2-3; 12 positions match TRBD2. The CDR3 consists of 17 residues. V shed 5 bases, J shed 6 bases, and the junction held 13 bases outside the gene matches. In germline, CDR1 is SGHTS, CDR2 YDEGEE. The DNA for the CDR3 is TGTGCCAGCAGTCCTACAGGGACTAGCGGGCCGTCGGATACGCAGTATTTT. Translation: CASSPTGTSGPSDTQYF.

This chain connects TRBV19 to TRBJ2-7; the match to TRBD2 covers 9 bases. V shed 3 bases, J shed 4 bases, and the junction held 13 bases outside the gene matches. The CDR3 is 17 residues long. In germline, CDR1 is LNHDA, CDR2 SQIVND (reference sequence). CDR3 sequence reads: CASSMSPSGEGVYEQYF. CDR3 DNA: TGTGCCAGTAGTATGAGCCCTAGCGGGGAGGGGGTATACGAGCAGTACTTC. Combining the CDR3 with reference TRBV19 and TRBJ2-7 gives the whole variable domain DGGITQSPKYLFRKEGQNVTLSCEQNLNHDAMYWYRQDPGQGLRLIYYSQIVNDFQKGDIAEGYSVSREKKESFPLTVTSAQKNPTAFYLCASSMSPSGEGVYEQYFGPGTRLTVT.

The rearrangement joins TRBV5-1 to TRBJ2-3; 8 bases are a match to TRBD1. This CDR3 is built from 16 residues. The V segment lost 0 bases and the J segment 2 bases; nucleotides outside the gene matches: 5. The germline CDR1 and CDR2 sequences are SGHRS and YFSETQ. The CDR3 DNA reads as TGCGCCAGCAGCTTGGTTACGGACAGGGACACAGATACGCAGTATTTT. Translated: CASSLVTDRDTDTQYF. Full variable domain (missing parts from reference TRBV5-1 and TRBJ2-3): KAGVTQTPRYLIKTRGQQVTLSCSPISGHRSVSWYQQTPGQGLQFLFEYFSETQRNKGNFPGRFSGRQFSNSRSEMNVSTLELGDSALYLCASSLVTDRDTDTQYFGPGTRLTVL.

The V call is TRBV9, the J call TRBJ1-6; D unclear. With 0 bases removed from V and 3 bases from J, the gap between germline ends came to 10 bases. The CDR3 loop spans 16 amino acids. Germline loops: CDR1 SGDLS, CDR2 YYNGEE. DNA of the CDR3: TGTGCCAGCAGCGTAGAGAAGTGGAGCTATAATTCACCCCTCCACTTT. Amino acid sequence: CASSVEKWSYNSPLHF.

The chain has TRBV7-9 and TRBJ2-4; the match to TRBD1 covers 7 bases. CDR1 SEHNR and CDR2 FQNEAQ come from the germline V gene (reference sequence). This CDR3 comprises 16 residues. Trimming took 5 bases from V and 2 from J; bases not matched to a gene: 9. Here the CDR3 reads CASSRGTVVTKNIQYF. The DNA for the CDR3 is TGTGCCAGCAGCCGTGGGACAGTAGTTACCAAAAACATTCAGTACTTC.

CDR3: CASSLEIQAAYGYTF. The CDR3 DNA is TGTGCCAGCAGCTTAGAGATCCAGGCAGCCTATGGCTACACCTTC. The V call is TRBV7-8, the J call TRBJ1-2; D remains unclear. The CDR3 extends over 15 amino acids. Germline V gives CDR1 SGHVS, CDR2 FQNEAQ. The V and J ends lost 1 base and 4 bases respectively, with 13 bases between them.

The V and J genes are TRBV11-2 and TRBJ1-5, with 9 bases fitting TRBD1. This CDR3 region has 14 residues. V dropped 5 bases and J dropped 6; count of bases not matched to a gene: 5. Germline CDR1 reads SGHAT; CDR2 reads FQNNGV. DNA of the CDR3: TGTGCCAGCAGCCGGACAGGGGTTGGTCAGCCCCAGCATTTT. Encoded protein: CASSRTGVGQPQHF.

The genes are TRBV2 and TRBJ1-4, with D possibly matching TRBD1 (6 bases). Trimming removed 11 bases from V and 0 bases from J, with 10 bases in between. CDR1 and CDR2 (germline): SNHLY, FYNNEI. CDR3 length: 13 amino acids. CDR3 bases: TGTGCCGGGCGGACAGCAACTAATGAAAAACTGTTTTTT. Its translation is CAGRTATNEKLFF.

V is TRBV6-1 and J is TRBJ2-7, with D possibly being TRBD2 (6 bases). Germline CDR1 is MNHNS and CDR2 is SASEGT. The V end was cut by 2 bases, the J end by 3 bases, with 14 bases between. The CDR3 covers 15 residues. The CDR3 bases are TGTGCCAGCAGTGAATGGGGGGATGGCCACTACGAGCAGTACTTC. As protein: CASSEWGDGHYEQYF.

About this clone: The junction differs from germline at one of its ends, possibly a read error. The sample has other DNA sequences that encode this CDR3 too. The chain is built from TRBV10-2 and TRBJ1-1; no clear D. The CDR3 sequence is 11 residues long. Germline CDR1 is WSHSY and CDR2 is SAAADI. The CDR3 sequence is CASNSHTEAFF. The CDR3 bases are TGCGCCAGCAATAGCCACACCGAAGCTTTCTTT.

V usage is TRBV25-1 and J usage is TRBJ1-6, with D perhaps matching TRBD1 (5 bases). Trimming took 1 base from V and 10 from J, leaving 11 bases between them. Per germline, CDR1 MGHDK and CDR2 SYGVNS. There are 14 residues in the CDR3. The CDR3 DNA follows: TGTGCCAGCAGTGAATCTTGGGAGGGGTCACCCCTCCACTTT. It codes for CASSESWEGSPLHF.

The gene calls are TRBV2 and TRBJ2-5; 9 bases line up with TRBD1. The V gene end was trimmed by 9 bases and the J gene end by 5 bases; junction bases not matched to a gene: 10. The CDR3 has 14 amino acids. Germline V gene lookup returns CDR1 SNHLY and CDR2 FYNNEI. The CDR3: CASLKDRGRETQYF. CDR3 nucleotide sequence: TGTGCCAGTCTTAAGGACAGGGGACGGGAGACCCAGTACTTC.

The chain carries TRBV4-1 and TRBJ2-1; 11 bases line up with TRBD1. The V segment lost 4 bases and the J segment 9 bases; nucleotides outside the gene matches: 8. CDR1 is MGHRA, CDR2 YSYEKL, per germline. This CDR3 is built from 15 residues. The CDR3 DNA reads TGCGCCAGCAGCCTTTTGGGACAGGGGGTCGGTGAGCAGTTCTTC. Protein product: CASSLLGQGVGEQFF.